These 6 T cell receptor beta chains were sequenced from one sample in a study of T-cell memory formation after mild COVID-19. TCRdb reprocessed the 5' RACE reads with MiXCR, giving one entry per CDR3 protein. The sample lists 180,000 or so distinct CDR3 sequences; about 9.9% were seen once. Sequencing input: PBMCs or a T cell subset sorted from them (not recorded which). These TCRs come from a man younger than 30 who had mild COVID-19 (a few samples of this study predate the infection). Cell type and time point are not known.

This clonotype has a count of ten or more. The chain is built from TRBV12-3 or TRBV12-4 and TRBJ1-2, with 8 bases fitting TRBD1. Trimming cost V 3 bases and J 0 bases; bases outside gene matches: 6. The CDR3 consists of 16 residues. This CDR3 is CASSLETGASNYGYTF. CDR3 nucleotides: TGTGCCAGCAGTTTGGAGACAGGGGCATCTAACTATGGCTACACCTTC.

This clonotype came up a few times. The genes are TRBV30 and TRBJ2-5; possibly TRBD2 for D (7 bases). CDR1 and CDR2 (germline): GTSNPN, SVGIG (reference sequence). This CDR3 region has 13 residues. Trimming removed 4 bases at V and 1 base at J, with 10 bases between. Here the CDR3 DNA reads TGTGCCTGGACGGGGGGCCTCCAAGAGACCCAGTACTTC. As protein: CAWTGGLQETQYF.

CDR3: CASSHLAGPHEQYF. The CDR3 DNA reads as TGTGCCAGCAGCCACCTAGCGGGGCCCCACGAGCAGTACTTC. The rearrangement uses TRBV3-2 and TRBJ2-7; TRBD2 is taken as the D call from the table, unchecked against the DNA. TRBV3-2 is deemed a pseudogene. This CDR3 region has 14 residues.

The rearrangement joins TRBV28 to TRBJ2-1; D is possibly TRBD1 (6 bases). Trimming pared 8 bases from V and 12 bases from J, leaving 14 bases between. Per the germline V gene, CDR1 is MDHEN and CDR2 is SYDVKM. The CDR3 spans 11 residues. In DNA form, the CDR3 reads TGTGCCAGCTCTCAGGGGAGAGGGCAGTTCTTC. Translated, it gives CASSQGRGQFF.

This clonotype was recorded a few times. Written as DNA, the CDR3 is TGCGCCAGCAGCTTGGTGCCCGGGTCCACCTACAATGAGCAGTTCTTC. Translation gives CASSLVPGSTYNEQFF. This chain links TRBV5-1 with TRBJ2-1; D ambiguous. Trimming left V 0 bases short and J 2 bases short, with 12 bases between. CDR3 length: 16 amino acids. The germline V gene encodes CDR1 SGHRS and CDR2 YFSETQ. Filled out from reference TRBV5-1 and TRBJ2-1, the complete variable domain reads KAGVTQTPRYLIKTRGQQVTLSCSPISGHRSVSWYQQTPGQGLQFLFEYFSETQRNKGNFPGRFSGRQFSNSRSEMNVSTLELGDSALYLCASSLVPGSTYNEQFFGPGTRLTVL.

This clonotype was observed many times. The rearrangement joins TRBV11-2 to TRBJ1-6; no clear D. CDR3 length: 13 residues. V lost 5 bases and J lost 10, with 12 bases in between. Per germline, CDR1 SGHAT and CDR2 FQNNGV. CDR3 amino acids: CASSPRSRSPLHF. Here the CDR3 DNA reads TGTGCCAGCAGCCCGCGTAGTCGGTCACCCCTCCACTTT. Full variable domain (rest looked up from reference TRBV11-2 and TRBJ1-6): EAGVAQSPRYKIIEKRQSVAFWCNPISGHATLYWYQQILGQGPKLLIQFQNNGVVDDSQLPKDRFSAERLKGVDSTLKIQPAKLEDSAVYLCASSPRSRSPLHFGNGTRLTVT.